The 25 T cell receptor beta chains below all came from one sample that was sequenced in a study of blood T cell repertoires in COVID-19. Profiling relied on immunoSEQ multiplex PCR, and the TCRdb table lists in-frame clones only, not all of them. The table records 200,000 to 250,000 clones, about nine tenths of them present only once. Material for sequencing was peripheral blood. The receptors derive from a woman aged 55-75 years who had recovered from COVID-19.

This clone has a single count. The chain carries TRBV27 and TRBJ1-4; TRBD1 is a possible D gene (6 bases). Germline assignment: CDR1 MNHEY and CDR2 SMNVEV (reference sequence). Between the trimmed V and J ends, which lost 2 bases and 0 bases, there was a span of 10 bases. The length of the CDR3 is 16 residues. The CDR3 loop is CASSLKPGATNEKLFF. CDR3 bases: TGTGCCAGCAGTTTAAAGCCAGGGGCAACTAATGAAAAACTGTTTTTT.

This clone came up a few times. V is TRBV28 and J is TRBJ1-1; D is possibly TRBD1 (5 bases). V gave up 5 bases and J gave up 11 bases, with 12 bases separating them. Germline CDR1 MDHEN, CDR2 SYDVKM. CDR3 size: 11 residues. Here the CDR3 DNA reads TGTGCCAGCAGTCCAGGGTTTAAGGCTTTCTTT. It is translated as CASSPGFKAFF.

The CDR3 bases are TGTGCCCCCACCAAAGTCAGGGGACAGGAGACCTACGAGCAGTACTTC. Translated: CAPTKVRGQETYEQYF. This chain uses TRBV24-1 with TRBJ2-7, with 8 bases identical to TRBD1. V lost 12 bases, J lost 2 bases, and 17 bases stayed unmatched. This CDR3 region has 16 residues. Germline assignment: CDR1 KGHDR and CDR2 SFDVKD.

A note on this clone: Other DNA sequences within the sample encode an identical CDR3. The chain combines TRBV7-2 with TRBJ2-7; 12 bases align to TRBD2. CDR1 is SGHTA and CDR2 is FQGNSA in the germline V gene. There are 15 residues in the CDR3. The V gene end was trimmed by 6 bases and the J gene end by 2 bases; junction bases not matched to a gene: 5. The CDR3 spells CASSYLAGGPYEQYF. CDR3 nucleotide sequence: TGTGCCAGCAGTTACCTAGCGGGGGGGCCCTACGAGCAGTACTTC.

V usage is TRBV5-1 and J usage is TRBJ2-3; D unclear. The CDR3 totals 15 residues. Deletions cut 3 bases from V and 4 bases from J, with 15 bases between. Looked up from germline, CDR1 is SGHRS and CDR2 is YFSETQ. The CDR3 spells CASSSRSLLADTQYF. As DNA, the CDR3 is TGCGCCAGCAGCTCCCGCTCACTTTTGGCAGATACGCAGTATTTT.

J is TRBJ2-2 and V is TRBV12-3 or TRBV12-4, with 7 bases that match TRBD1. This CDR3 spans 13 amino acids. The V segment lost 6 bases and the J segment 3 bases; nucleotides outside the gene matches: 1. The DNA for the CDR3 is TGTGCCAGCAGGCAGGGGGACACCGGGGAGCTGTTTTTT. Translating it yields CASRQGDTGELFF.

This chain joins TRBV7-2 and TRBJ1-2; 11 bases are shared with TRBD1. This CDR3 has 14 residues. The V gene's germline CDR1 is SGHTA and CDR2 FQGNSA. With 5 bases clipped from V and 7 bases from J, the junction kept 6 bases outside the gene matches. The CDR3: CASSTWTGGSGYTF. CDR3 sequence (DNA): TGTGCCAGCAGCACCTGGACAGGGGGCTCTGGCTACACCTTC. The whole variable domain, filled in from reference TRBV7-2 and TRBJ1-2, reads GAGVSQSPSNKVTEKGKDVELRCDPISGHTALYWYRQSLGQGLEFLIYFQGNSAPDKSGLPSDRFSAERTGGSVSTLTIQRTQQEDSAVYLCASSTWTGGSGYTFGSGTRLTVV.

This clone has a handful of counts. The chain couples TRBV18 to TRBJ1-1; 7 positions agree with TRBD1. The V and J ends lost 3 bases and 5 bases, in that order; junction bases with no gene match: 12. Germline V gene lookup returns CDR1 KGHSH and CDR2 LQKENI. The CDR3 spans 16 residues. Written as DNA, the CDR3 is TGTGCCAGCTCACCTTACGCCGACAGGGCCAGGACTGAAGCTTTCTTT. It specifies CASSPYADRARTEAFF.

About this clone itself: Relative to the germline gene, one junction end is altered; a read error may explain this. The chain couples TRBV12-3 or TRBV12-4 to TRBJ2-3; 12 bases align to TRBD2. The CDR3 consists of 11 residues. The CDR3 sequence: CASSPGLAGTF. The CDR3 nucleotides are TGTGCCAGCAGTCCAGGACTAGCGGGGACTTTT.

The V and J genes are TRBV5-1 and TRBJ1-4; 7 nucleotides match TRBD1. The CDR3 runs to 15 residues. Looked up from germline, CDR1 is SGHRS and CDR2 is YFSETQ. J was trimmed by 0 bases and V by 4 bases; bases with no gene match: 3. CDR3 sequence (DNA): TGCGCCAGCAGCCCCGGGACAGCAACTAATGAAAAACTGTTTTTT. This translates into CASSPGTATNEKLFF.

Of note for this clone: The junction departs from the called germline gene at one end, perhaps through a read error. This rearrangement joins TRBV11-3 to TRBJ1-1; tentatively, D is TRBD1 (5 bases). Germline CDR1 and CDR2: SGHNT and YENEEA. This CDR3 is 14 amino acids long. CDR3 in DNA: TGTGCCAGCAGCTTAGATAGAACCGGGACTCCAGCTTCCTTT. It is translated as CASSLDRTGTPASF.

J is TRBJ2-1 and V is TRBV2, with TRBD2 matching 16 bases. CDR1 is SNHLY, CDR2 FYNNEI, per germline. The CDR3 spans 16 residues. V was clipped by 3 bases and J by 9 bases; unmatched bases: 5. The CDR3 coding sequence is TGTGCCAGCAGTGACCCGGGACTAGCGGGGGGGGTTGAGCAGTTCTTC. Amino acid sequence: CASSDPGLAGGVEQFF.

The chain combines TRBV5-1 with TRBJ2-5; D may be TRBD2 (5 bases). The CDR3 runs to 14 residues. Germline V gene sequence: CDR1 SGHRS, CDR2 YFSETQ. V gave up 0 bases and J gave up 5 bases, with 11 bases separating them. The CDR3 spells CASSLVLARETQYF. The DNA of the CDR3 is TGCGCCAGCAGCTTGGTTCTAGCCCGTGAGACCCAGTACTTC. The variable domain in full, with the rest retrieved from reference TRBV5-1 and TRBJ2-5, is KAGVTQTPRYLIKTRGQQVTLSCSPISGHRSVSWYQQTPGQGLQFLFEYFSETQRNKGNFPGRFSGRQFSNSRSEMNVSTLELGDSALYLCASSLVLARETQYFGPGTRLLVL.

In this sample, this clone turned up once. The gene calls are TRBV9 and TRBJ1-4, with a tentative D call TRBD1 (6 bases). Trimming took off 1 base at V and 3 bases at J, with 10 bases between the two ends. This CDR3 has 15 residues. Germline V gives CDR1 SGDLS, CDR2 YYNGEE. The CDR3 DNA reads TGTGCCAGCAGCGTACAGACAGGCTCTAATGAAAAACTGTTTTTT. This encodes CASSVQTGSNEKLFF.

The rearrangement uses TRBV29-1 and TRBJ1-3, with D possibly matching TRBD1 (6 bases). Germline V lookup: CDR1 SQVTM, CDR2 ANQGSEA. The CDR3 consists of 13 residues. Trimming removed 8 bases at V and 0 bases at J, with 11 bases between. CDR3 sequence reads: CSISTGSGNTIYF. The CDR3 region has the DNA TGCAGCATTTCGACAGGCTCTGGAAACACCATATATTTT. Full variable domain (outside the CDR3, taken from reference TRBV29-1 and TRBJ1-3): SAVISQKPSRDICQRGTSLTIQCQVDSQVTMMFWYRQQPGQSLTLIATANQGSEATYESGFVIDKFPISRPNLTFSTLTVSNMSPEDSSIYLCSISTGSGNTIYFGEGSWLTVV.

CDR3 loop: CASSAGTGGSNTQYF. The CDR3 region has the DNA TGTGCCAGTAGCGCCGGGACAGGGGGCAGCAATACGCAGTATTTT. The rearrangement uses TRBV19 and TRBJ2-3; 12 bases map to TRBD1. The V gene end was trimmed by 6 bases and the J gene end by 7 bases; junction bases not matched to a gene: 8. Germline V lookup: CDR1 LNHDA, CDR2 SQIVND (reference sequence). CDR3 length: 15 amino acids. The variable domain in full, completed from reference TRBV19 and TRBJ2-3, reads DGGITQSPKYLFRKEGQNVTLSCEQNLNHDAMYWYRQDPGQGLRLIYYSQIVNDFQKGDIAEGYSVSREKKESFPLTVTSAQKNPTAFYLCASSAGTGGSNTQYFGPGTRLTVL.

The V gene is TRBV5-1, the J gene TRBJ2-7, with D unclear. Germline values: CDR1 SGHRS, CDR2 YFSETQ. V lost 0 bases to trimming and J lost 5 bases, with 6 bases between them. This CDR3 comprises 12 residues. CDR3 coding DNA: TGCGCCAGCAGCTTGGGAGATAACGAGCAGTACTTC. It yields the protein CASSLGDNEQYF. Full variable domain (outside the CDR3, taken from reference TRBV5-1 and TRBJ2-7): KAGVTQTPRYLIKTRGQQVTLSCSPISGHRSVSWYQQTPGQGLQFLFEYFSETQRNKGNFPGRFSGRQFSNSRSEMNVSTLELGDSALYLCASSLGDNEQYFGPGTRLTVT.

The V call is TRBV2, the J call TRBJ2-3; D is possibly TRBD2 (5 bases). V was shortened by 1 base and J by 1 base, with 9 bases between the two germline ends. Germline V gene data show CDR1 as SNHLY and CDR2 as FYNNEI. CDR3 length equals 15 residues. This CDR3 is CASSEGGLGTDTQYF. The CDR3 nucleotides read TGTGCCAGCAGTGAAGGAGGGCTTGGCACAGATACGCAGTATTTT.

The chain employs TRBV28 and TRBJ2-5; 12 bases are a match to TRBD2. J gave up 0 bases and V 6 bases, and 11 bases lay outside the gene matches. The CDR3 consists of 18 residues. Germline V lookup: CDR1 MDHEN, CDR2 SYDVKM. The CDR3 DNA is TGTGCCAGCAGCTTTCGACTAGCGGGGGAACGGTACCAAGAGACCCAGTACTTC. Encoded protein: CASSFRLAGERYQETQYF.

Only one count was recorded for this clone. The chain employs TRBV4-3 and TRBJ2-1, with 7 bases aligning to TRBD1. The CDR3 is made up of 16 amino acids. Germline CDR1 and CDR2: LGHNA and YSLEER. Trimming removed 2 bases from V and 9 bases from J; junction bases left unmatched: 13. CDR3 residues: CASSQQQGQSQGEQFF. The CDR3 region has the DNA TGCGCCAGCAGCCAACAACAGGGACAGTCCCAGGGTGAGCAGTTCTTC.

CDR3 region: CASSIARDRGEKLFF. The CDR3 DNA reads as TGTGCCAGTAGTATAGCCCGGGACAGGGGCGAAAAACTGTTTTTT. This sequence joins TRBV19 and TRBJ1-4; TRBD1 matches at 10 bases. The CDR3 runs to 15 residues. Germline CDR1 reads LNHDA; CDR2 reads SQIVND (reference sequence). J was trimmed by 8 bases and V by 1 base; bases with no gene match: 4.

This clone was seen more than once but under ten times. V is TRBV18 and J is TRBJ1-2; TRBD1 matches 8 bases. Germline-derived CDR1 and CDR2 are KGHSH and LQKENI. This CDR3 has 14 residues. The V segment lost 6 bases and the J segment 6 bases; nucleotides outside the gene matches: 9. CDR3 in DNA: TGTGCCAGCTCGCCGACGGACAGGGAACATGGCTACACCTTC. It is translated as CASSPTDREHGYTF.

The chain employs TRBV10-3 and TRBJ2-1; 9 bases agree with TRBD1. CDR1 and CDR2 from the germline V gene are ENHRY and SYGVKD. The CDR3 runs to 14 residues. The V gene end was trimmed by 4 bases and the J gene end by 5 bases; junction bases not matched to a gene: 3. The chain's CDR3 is CAISGRQGDNEQFF. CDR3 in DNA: TGTGCCATCAGTGGGCGACAGGGGGACAATGAGCAGTTCTTC.

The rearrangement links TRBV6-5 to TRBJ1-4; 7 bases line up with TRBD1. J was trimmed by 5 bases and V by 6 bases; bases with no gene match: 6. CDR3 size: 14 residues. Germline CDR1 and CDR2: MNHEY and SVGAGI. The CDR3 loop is CASRNWDSNEKLFF. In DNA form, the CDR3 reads TGTGCCAGCAGAAATTGGGACAGCAATGAAAAACTGTTTTTT.

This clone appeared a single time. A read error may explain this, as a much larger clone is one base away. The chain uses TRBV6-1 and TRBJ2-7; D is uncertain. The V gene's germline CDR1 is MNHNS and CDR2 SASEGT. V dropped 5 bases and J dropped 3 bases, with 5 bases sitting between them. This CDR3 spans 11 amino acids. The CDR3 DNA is TGTGCCAGCAGTTCCCTCTACGAGCAGTACTTC. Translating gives CASSSLYEQYF.